This entry lists 15 T cell receptor beta chains sequenced from one sample in a study of blood T cell repertoires in COVID-19. The assay was immunoSEQ multiplex PCR, and TCRdb's table has in-frame clones only and misses some. This table has roughly 76,000 clones, 80% to 95% appearing once. Material for sequencing was peripheral blood. These receptors all stem from a woman aged 55-70 years with active COVID-19.

This chain links TRBV2 with TRBJ2-2; weak D call: TRBD2 (6 bases). The germline gives CDR1 SNHLY, CDR2 FYNNEI. The CDR3 spans 16 residues. V lost 6 bases and J lost 1, with 15 bases in between. The CDR3 loop reads CASSRMGLENTGELFF. The DNA of the CDR3 is TGTGCCAGCAGCCGAATGGGACTGGAGAACACCGGGGAGCTGTTTTTT.

This chain joins TRBV19 and TRBJ2-4; TRBD1 aligns across 8 bases. The CDR3 runs to 12 residues. Germline V gene lookup returns CDR1 LNHDA and CDR2 SQIVND (reference sequence). V shed 4 bases, J shed 11 bases, and the junction held 4 bases outside the gene matches. CDR3 region: CASSRGQGVQYF. CDR3 nucleotide sequence: TGTGCCAGTAGTAGAGGACAGGGTGTTCAGTACTTC. The variable domain in full, with the rest retrieved from reference TRBV19 and TRBJ2-4, is DGGITQSPKYLFRKEGQNVTLSCEQNLNHDAMYWYRQDPGQGLRLIYYSQIVNDFQKGDIAEGYSVSREKKESFPLTVTSAQKNPTAFYLCASSRGQGVQYFGAGTRLSVL.

This clone was recorded only once. The chain combines TRBV11-2 with TRBJ2-1; D might be TRBD1 (5 bases). Trimming removed 1 base from V and 11 bases from J, with 12 bases in between. In germline, CDR1 is SGHAT, CDR2 FQNNGV. CDR3 size: 13 residues. The CDR3 coding sequence is TGTGCCAGCAGCTTAGCTAGGGGTGGTCAGCAGTTCTTC. As protein: CASSLARGGQQFF. Full variable domain (remainder filled in from reference TRBV11-2 and TRBJ2-1): EAGVAQSPRYKIIEKRQSVAFWCNPISGHATLYWYQQILGQGPKLLIQFQNNGVVDDSQLPKDRFSAERLKGVDSTLKIQPAKLEDSAVYLCASSLARGGQQFFGPGTRLTVL.

The V and J genes are TRBV11-2 and TRBJ2-5; no clear D. Germline assignment: CDR1 SGHAT and CDR2 FQNNGV. This CDR3 has 14 residues. Trimming took 5 bases from V and 2 from J, leaving 12 bases between them. The CDR3 spells CASSPGDSQETQYF. The CDR3, as DNA: TGTGCCAGCAGCCCCGGAGATTCTCAAGAGACCCAGTACTTC.

This clone was seen a handful of times. The chain links TRBV6-1 to TRBJ1-6, with D possibly TRBD1 on 6 matching bases. The V end was cut by 1 base, the J end by 9 bases, with 16 bases between. The CDR3 totals 16 residues. CDR1 is MNHNS and CDR2 is SASEGT in the germline V gene. The CDR3 sequence is CASSEVDRPRSSPLHF. CDR3 sequence (DNA): TGTGCCAGCAGTGAAGTTGACAGGCCGAGAAGTTCACCCCTCCACTTT.

V is TRBV19 and J is TRBJ2-1, with TRBD2 identical over 7 bases. The CDR3 contains 14 residues. V lost 5 bases and J lost 6; bases outside the gene matches: 7. Germline V CDR1 and CDR2: LNHDA, SQIVND (reference sequence). CDR3 residues: CASSLASGPNEQFF. DNA of the CDR3: TGTGCCAGTAGTTTGGCTAGCGGCCCCAATGAGCAGTTCTTC.

This clone was observed a few times. The chain uses TRBV28 and TRBJ1-2, with TRBD1 identical over 10 bases. This CDR3 is built from 16 residues. After removal of 4 bases from V and 4 bases from J, the junction contained 9 bases not matched to a gene. The germline CDR1 and CDR2 sequences are MDHEN and SYDVKM. The DNA of the CDR3 is TGTGCCAGCAGTTCCCGCGGGACAGGGGTCGCCTATGGCTACACCTTC. This encodes CASSSRGTGVAYGYTF.

The chain joins TRBV3-1 (or the pseudogene TRBV3-2) to TRBJ2-4; 15 nucleotides agree with TRBD2. From germline, CDR1 is LGHDT and CDR2 YNNKEL (reference sequence). This CDR3 is 17 amino acids long. V was clipped by 4 bases and J by 2 bases; unmatched bases: 3. The DNA for the CDR3 is TGTGCCAGCAGCCTAGGACTAGCGGGAGGGCCCAAAAACATTCAGTACTTC. It is translated as CASSLGLAGGPKNIQYF.

The J gene is TRBJ2-7, the V gene TRBV19; tentatively, D is TRBD2 (5 bases). Trimming left V 7 bases short and J 7 bases short, with 17 bases between. The CDR3 covers 13 residues. Per germline, CDR1 LNHDA and CDR2 SQIVND (reference sequence). This CDR3 is CASIGREYGEQYF. In DNA form, the CDR3 reads TGTGCCAGTATTGGACGGGAATATGGGGAGCAGTACTTC.

This chain connects TRBV7-9 to TRBJ2-1; 13 nucleotides line up with TRBD2. The J segment lost 8 bases and the V segment lost 5 bases, leaving 12 bases of the junction unmatched. CDR3 size: 17 residues. Germline CDR1 and CDR2: SEHNR and FQNEAQ (reference sequence). The CDR3 region has the DNA TGTGCCAGCAGCCCACTAGCGGGAGGGCCTGGGGCCGATGAGCAGTTCTTC. Its translation is CASSPLAGGPGADEQFF.

V and J are TRBV5-4 and TRBJ2-2, with TRBD2 matching 7 bases. V shed 5 bases and J 6 bases; nucleotides not matched to a gene: 13. This CDR3 is 16 amino acids long. Germline V gene data show CDR1 as SGHNT and CDR2 as YYREEE (reference sequence). CDR3 residues: CASRQEAGGRAGELFF. DNA of the CDR3: TGTGCCAGCAGACAGGAGGCTGGCGGGAGAGCCGGGGAGCTGTTTTTT.

This clone came up a few times. Relative to the germline gene, one junction end is altered; a read error may explain this. This CDR3 reads CASSSGRGTSGAVDF. CDR3 DNA sequence: TGCGCCAGCAGCTCGGGGCGTGGGACTAGCGGGGCCGTGGACTTC. The chain employs TRBV5-1 and TRBJ2-7; TRBD2 matches 13 bases. CDR3 length: 15 amino acids. The germline V gene encodes CDR1 SGHRS and CDR2 YFSETQ.

The CDR3 protein is CATSRLGADNEQFF. In DNA form, the CDR3 reads TGCGCCACCTCGAGATTGGGGGCTGACAATGAGCAGTTCTTC. This sequence joins TRBV5-1 and TRBJ2-1; perhaps TRBD1 as D (6 bases). V dropped 9 bases and J dropped 5 bases, with 18 bases sitting between them. This CDR3 comprises 14 residues. Germline V gives CDR1 SGHRS, CDR2 YFSETQ.

The chain employs TRBV11-2 and TRBJ1-1; D is unresolved. V lost 1 base, J lost 4 bases, and 13 bases lay in between. Germline V gene sequence: CDR1 SGHAT, CDR2 FQNNGV. The CDR3 runs to 15 residues. The CDR3 sequence is CASSLVTVGSTEAFF. For the CDR3, the DNA is TGTGCCAGCAGCTTAGTGACGGTGGGGAGCACTGAAGCTTTCTTT.

The V and J genes are TRBV19 and TRBJ1-6, with TRBD1 matching over 8 bases. Germline V gives CDR1 LNHDA, CDR2 SQIVND (reference sequence). The CDR3 runs to 14 residues. Trimming removed 5 bases from V and 7 bases from J; junction bases left unmatched: 4. This CDR3 reads CASSDRGENSPLHF. The CDR3 coding sequence is TGTGCCAGTAGTGACAGGGGCGAAAATTCACCCCTCCACTTT. The full variable domain, its missing parts supplied by reference TRBV19 and TRBJ1-6, is DGGITQSPKYLFRKEGQNVTLSCEQNLNHDAMYWYRQDPGQGLRLIYYSQIVNDFQKGDIAEGYSVSREKKESFPLTVTSAQKNPTAFYLCASSDRGENSPLHFGNGTRLTVT.